These T cell receptor beta chains were read from a single sample in a study of shared clonotypes between healthy human individuals. The assay was immunoSEQ multiplex PCR, and TCRdb's table has in-frame clones only and misses some. The data hold under 1,900,000 clones, with less than 99% observed a single time. The sequencing sample was made of naive CD4+ T cells sorted from blood. The receptors originated from a man aged 25-45 years in good health. Both conserved end residues are part of each CDR3. A D gene is named only where the DNA matches it firmly. Only some rows state a clone size, as once, few, many or a class for expanded clones.

TRBJ1-5,TRBV7-7,NA,NA,TGTGCCAGCAGCTACCCACGGGACATTCCCCAGCATTTT,CASSYPRDIPQHF
TRBJ2-3,TRBV10-3,NA,NA,TGTGCCATCAAACTAGATTTTCTTAAAGATACGCAGTATTTT,CAIKLDFLKDTQYF
TRBJ2-7,TRBV5-1,NA,TRBD2,TGCGCCAGCAGCTTGGGACTAGCGGGAGGCCCCTCCTACGAGCAGTACTTC,CASSLGLAGGPSYEQYF
TRBJ2-1,TRBV5-1,NA,NA,TGCGCCAGCAGACCCATTGGCCTAGCCGATGAGCAGTTCTTC,CASRPIGLADEQFF
TRBJ2-1,TRBV2,NA,TRBD2,TGTGCCAGCAGAGTGACTAGCGGAGGCTCCTACAATGAGCAGTTCTTC,CASRVTSGGSYNEQFF
TRBJ2-1,TRBV15,NA,TRBD2,TGTGCCACCAGCAGAGCTAGCGGGAGTCACAATGAGCAGTTCTTC,CATSRASGSHNEQFF
TRBJ1-1,TRBV29-1,NA,NA,TGCAGCGCTCCCGAGGGGAGGGACACTGAAGCTTTCTTT,CSAPEGRDTEAFF
TRBJ2-7,TRBV28,NA,NA,TGTGCCAGCAGTTCTGAGGGATACGAGCAGTACTTC,CASSSEGYEQYF
TRBJ1-5,TRBV19,NA,NA,TGTGCCAGTAGTATTGGGGGGCGCGGAGCCCAGCATTTT,CASSIGGRGAQHF
TRBJ2-3,TRBV2,NA,TRBD2,TGTGCCAGCGGGGCGGCGGGAGGGGGCACAGATACGCAGTATTTT,CASGAAGGGTDTQYF
TRBJ1-4,TRBV18,NA,NA,TGTGCCAGCTCACCACTCCACACAACTAATGAAAAACTGTTTTTT,CASSPLHTTNEKLFF
TRBJ1-2,TRBV7-9,NA,NA,TGTGCCAGCAGCTTTTCGGGGAAGGGCTACACCTTC,CASSFSGKGYTF
TRBJ1-1,TRBV7-3,once,TRBD1,TGTGCCAGCAGCTTAATGGGACAGGGTATCGGTGAAGCTTTCTTT,CASSLMGQGIGEAFF
TRBJ2-5,TRBV5-1,NA,TRBD1,TGCGCCAGCAGCCCAGGGGGAATGGTCGAGACCCAGTACTTC,CASSPGGMVETQYF
TRBJ2-6,TRBV6-1,NA,NA,TGTGCCAGCACGGGACGGAACTCTGGGGCCAACGTCCTGACTTTC,CASTGRNSGANVLTF
TRBJ2-5,TRBV6-5,NA,NA,TGTGCCAGCAGTCCCTCCCTGACTAGTCTTACCCAGTACTTC,CASSPSLTSLTQYF
TRBJ2-5,TRBV10-1,NA,NA,TGCGCCAGCAGCGACCGACAAGGGGAAGAGACCCAGTACTTC,CASSDRQGEETQYF
TRBJ2-7,TRBV30,NA,NA,TGTGCCTGTAGTGGTGTAGGCTACGAGCAGTACTTC,CACSGVGYEQYF